The 20 T cell receptor beta chains reported below all come from one sample, sequenced in a study of blood T cell repertoires in COVID-19. The method was immunoSEQ multiplex PCR; TCRdb's version includes in-frame clones alone and lacks a portion of them. The top ten hold over 7% of the sample, which has a few hundred thousand clones, around 82% seen once. Sequencing was carried out using PBMCs or T cells enriched from blood (not recorded which). These receptors originate from a woman in her 40s with acute COVID-19.

The chain is built from TRBV27 and TRBJ2-2; TRBD2 matches at 10 bases. V gave up 1 base and J gave up 4 bases; unmatched junction bases: 3. There are 16 residues in the CDR3. Germline V CDR1 and CDR2: MNHEY, SMNVEV (reference sequence). The chain's CDR3 is CASSLFGTSATGELFF. Written as DNA, the CDR3 is TGTGCCAGCAGTTTATTCGGGACTAGCGCCACCGGGGAGCTGTTTTTT.

This clone was detected a few times. The chain has TRBV5-1 and TRBJ1-1; 10 bases match TRBD1. The V segment lost 0 bases and the J segment 1 base; nucleotides outside the gene matches: 3. The CDR3 has 16 amino acids. CDR1 and CDR2 from the germline V gene are SGHRS and YFSETQ. CDR3 residues: CASSLARTGGNTEAFF. The CDR3 DNA reads as TGCGCCAGCAGCTTGGCCCGGACAGGGGGGAACACTGAAGCTTTCTTT.

The V and J genes are TRBV9 and TRBJ1-3, with TRBD1 matching 8 bases. J lost 0 bases, V lost 1 base, and 6 bases had no gene match. CDR1 SGDLS and CDR2 YYNGEE come from the germline V gene. This CDR3 has 17 amino acids. The CDR3: CASSVRPGQASGNTIYF. The CDR3 DNA is TGTGCCAGCAGCGTAAGACCGGGACAGGCCTCTGGAAACACCATATATTTT.

V gene TRBV9 combines with J gene TRBJ2-2; D may be TRBD2 (5 bases). From germline, CDR1 is SGDLS and CDR2 YYNGEE. Trimming left V 0 bases short and J 6 bases short, with 15 bases between. The CDR3 runs 16 residues. This CDR3 reads CASSVASPGISGELFF. DNA for the CDR3: TGTGCCAGCAGCGTAGCATCACCGGGGATATCCGGGGAGCTGTTTTTT.

The V and J genes are TRBV7-2 and TRBJ1-1, with D perhaps matching TRBD1 (5 bases). Trimming removed 1 base at V and 5 bases at J, with 11 bases between. The CDR3 sequence is 14 residues long. Germline values: CDR1 SGHTA, CDR2 FQGNSA. CDR3 sequence (DNA): TGTGCCAGCAGCTTAGAAGGGGTGGGAACTGAAGCTTTCTTT. Its translation is CASSLEGVGTEAFF.

V is TRBV24-1 and J is TRBJ1-1, with no clear D. Germline CDR1 is KGHDR and CDR2 is SFDVKD. This CDR3 has 13 residues. V lost 0 bases to trimming and J lost 2 bases, with 3 bases between them. CDR3 bases: TGTGCCACCAGTGATTTGCTCAACACTGAAGCTTTCTTT. Protein sequence: CATSDLLNTEAFF.

The J gene is TRBJ2-5, the V gene TRBV2; 8 nucleotides agree with TRBD1. V lost 6 bases and J lost 2; bases outside the gene matches: 8. CDR1 and CDR2 from the germline V gene are SNHLY and FYNNEI. The CDR3 spans 15 residues. The CDR3: CASSGGQGPQETQYF. The DNA for the CDR3 is TGTGCCAGCAGCGGCGGACAGGGACCTCAAGAGACCCAGTACTTC.

In nucleotides, the CDR3 is TGTGCCAGCAGCCGTACAATGAACACTGAAGCTTTCTTT. Residues: CASSRTMNTEAFF. This chain joins TRBV13 and TRBJ1-1, with no clear D. Trimming took off 5 bases at V and 0 bases at J, with 7 bases between the two ends. There are 13 residues in the CDR3. Germline V gene lookup returns CDR1 PRHDT and CDR2 FYEKMQ (reference sequence).

This clone was found a few times. This chain uses TRBV6-5 with TRBJ1-4; D is possibly TRBD1 (5 bases). Germline CDR1 is MNHEY and CDR2 is SVGAGI. Trimming stripped 7 bases from V and 7 bases from J, with 16 bases between. The CDR3 has 14 amino acids. CDR3 residues: CASTLGGWIEKLFF. DNA of the CDR3: TGTGCCAGCACCCTGGGGGGGTGGATTGAAAAACTGTTTTTT.

This clone was recorded many times. This chain joins TRBV4-3 and TRBJ2-3, with D uncertain. The CDR3 is 15 residues long. Trimming shortened V by 4 bases and J by 0 bases, and 11 bases separated the two germline ends. The germline V gene has CDR1 LGHNA and CDR2 YSLEER. In nucleotides, the CDR3 is TGCGCCAGCAGCCCCTCAGGTGGGAGCACAGATACGCAGTATTTT. It encodes CASSPSGGSTDTQYF.

The rearrangement uses TRBV4-3 and TRBJ1-2, with D possibly TRBD1 on 6 matching bases. Deletions cut 4 bases from V and 5 bases from J, with 17 bases between. The CDR3 extends over 15 amino acids. Germline V gene data show CDR1 as LGHNA and CDR2 as YSLEER. This CDR3 reads CASSLLGDTRYGYTF. CDR3 coding DNA: TGCGCCAGCAGCCTCCTAGGGGACACCCGGTATGGCTACACCTTC.

This clone was found once. The chain recombines TRBV14 with TRBJ1-6; 7 nucleotides align to TRBD1. This CDR3 has 18 amino acids. V was clipped by 4 bases and J by 0 bases; unmatched bases: 9. Looked up from germline, CDR1 is SGHDN and CDR2 is FVKESK. CDR3 bases: TGTGCCAGCAGCCTCAAGACAGGGCCGAGCTCCTATAATTCACCCCTCCACTTT. It codes for CASSLKTGPSSYNSPLHF.

The rearrangement joins TRBV19 to TRBJ1-2; 7 nucleotides match TRBD1. Germline V lookup: CDR1 LNHDA, CDR2 SQIVND (reference sequence). This CDR3 contains 15 residues. The J segment lost 4 bases and the V segment lost 4 bases, leaving 9 bases of the junction unmatched. CDR3: CASSTQRGPAYGYTF. The CDR3 nucleotides read TGTGCCAGTAGTACCCAGAGGGGGCCGGCCTATGGCTACACCTTC.

The CDR3 loop is CATSDQGQIYGYTF. CDR3 DNA sequence: TGTGCCACCAGTGATCAGGGACAGATCTATGGCTACACCTTC. This chain joins TRBV24-1 and TRBJ1-2, with 7 nucleotides matching TRBD1. The CDR3 runs to 14 residues. CDR1 and CDR2 from the germline V gene are KGHDR and SFDVKD. Unmatched junction bases numbered 4, after V lost 3 bases and J lost 4 bases.

The gene calls are TRBV19 and TRBJ1-5; D is perhaps TRBD1 (6 bases). V lost 0 bases and J lost 8, with 14 bases in between. The CDR3 loop spans 15 amino acids. Germline values: CDR1 LNHDA, CDR2 SQIVND (reference sequence). The CDR3 here is CASSIDPGQGKPQHF. CDR3 nucleotides: TGTGCCAGTAGTATAGACCCGGGACAAGGGAAGCCCCAGCATTTT.

The CDR3: CLHPTGQMNTEAFF. The CDR3 region has the DNA TGTCTCCACCCCACGGGACAAATGAACACTGAAGCTTTCTTT. V usage is TRBV19 and J usage is TRBJ1-1; D may be TRBD1 (6 bases). CDR3 length: 14 residues. Germline assignment: CDR1 LNHDA and CDR2 SQIVND (reference sequence).

The V gene is TRBV9, the J gene TRBJ2-3; 10 bases map to TRBD2. V lost 4 bases to trimming and J lost 6 bases; unmatched junction nucleotides: 8. CDR3 size: 15 residues. Germline V lookup: CDR1 SGDLS, CDR2 YYNGEE. For the CDR3, the DNA is TGTGCCAGCAGCCCAGAGGCTAGCGGGAGCGATACGCAGTATTTT. Its protein is CASSPEASGSDTQYF.

The J gene is TRBJ1-4, the V gene TRBV5-4, with D unclear. The CDR3 runs 15 residues. V was trimmed by 4 bases and J by 0 bases, leaving 10 bases between them. Germline-derived CDR1 and CDR2 are SGHNT and YYREEE (reference sequence). CDR3: CASSTNSATNEKLFF. CDR3 DNA: TGTGCCAGCAGCACGAACAGTGCAACTAATGAAAAACTGTTTTTT.

This clone occurred many times. The chain combines TRBV6-2 or TRBV6-3 with TRBJ1-4, with 8 bases that match TRBD1. Germline CDR1 and CDR2: MNHEY and SVGEGT. Losses at the gene ends were 4 bases for V and 2 bases for J; bases not matched to a gene: 6. The CDR3 loop spans 16 amino acids. The DNA of the CDR3 is TGTGCCAGCAGTTTGCGACAGGGGAACACTAATGAAAAACTGTTTTTT. Protein product: CASSLRQGNTNEKLFF.

The chain couples TRBV12-3 or TRBV12-4 to TRBJ1-1; D gene unclear. The length of the CDR3 is 13 residues. V lost 5 bases and J 1 base, leaving 8 bases between the germline ends. CDR3 sequence: CASSPGRNTEAFF. DNA of the CDR3: TGTGCCAGCAGTCCGGGGAGGAACACTGAAGCTTTCTTT.